The T cell receptor beta chain described here comes from a study of cytomegalovirus exposure and HLA in healthy donors. Findings and limits, study-wide: The classifier reportedly diagnosed cytomegalovirus status with high specificity and sensitivity. TRBV6-2, TRBV6-3 and some other V segments were excluded as indistinguishable.

Vbeta (60) and Jbeta (13) primers were used in the PCR. Assay: immunoSEQ multiplex PCR; the TCRdb copy retains only in-frame clones and omits some. The sample consists of around 120,000 clones, roughly 79% of them appearing once. On this clone: Its antigen is currently unknown.

This CDR3 has 14 amino acids. After removal of 5 bases from V and 7 bases from J, the junction contained 5 bases not matched to a gene. Germline V gene lookup returns CDR1 SGHAT and CDR2 FQNNGV. The sequence derives from a woman between 18 and 29 years old in good health and CMV-seronegative. Specimen: PBMCs. This sequence joins TRBV11-2 and TRBJ1-6; TRBD1 matches 7 bases. Here the CDR3 DNA reads TGTGCCAGCAGCCCCCGACAGGGAAATTCACCCCTCCACTTT. Translating gives CASSPRQGNSPLHF. The entire variable domain, with the rest obtained from reference TRBV11-2 and TRBJ1-6, is as follows: EAGVAQSPRYKIIEKRQSVAFWCNPISGHATLYWYQQILGQGPKLLIQFQNNGVVDDSQLPKDRFSAERLKGVDSTLKIQPAKLEDSAVYLCASSPRQGNSPLHFGNGTRLTVT.